This T cell receptor beta chain emerged from a study of post-analysis software for immune sequencing data. Overall study: There were relapsing-remitting, secondary progressive and progressive-relapsing multiple sclerosis among the disease courses included.

This clonotype was recorded at least ten times. Its specificity is not known. Unique molecular identifiers had been added to the TCR beta cDNA libraries. Via MiXCR, TCRdb re-called the PCR reads, giving one row per CDR3 protein. The sample lists around 710,000 distinct CDR3 sequences; roughly 46% were seen once. V was cut by 6 bases and J by 4 bases, with 10 bases left in between. This CDR3 contains 12 residues. CDR1 MNHEY and CDR2 SVGEGT come from the germline V gene. Regarding the study as a whole: Controls' normalized Chao1 diversity significantly exceeded that of multiple sclerosis patients. In patients, about 5 TRBV segments were more frequent than in controls, with TRBV5-6, TRBV5-1 and TRBV20-1 among them.

V and J are TRBV6-2 or TRBV6-3 and TRBJ2-7; D remains ambiguous. Specimen: blood. The TCR was taken from a girl aged 5 to 17 with multiple sclerosis. CDR3 sequence reads: CASSRTTYEQYF. The CDR3, as DNA: TGTGCCAGCAGCCGAACAACTTACGAGCAGTACTTC.